These 23 T cell receptor beta chains originate from one sample sequenced in a study of cytomegalovirus exposure and HLA in healthy donors. PCR employed 60 Vbeta and 13 Jbeta primers. The method was immunoSEQ multiplex PCR; TCRdb's version includes in-frame clones alone and lacks a portion of them. The sample lists 150,000 to 200,000 clones; 85% to 90% were seen once. Sequenced sample: PBMCs. These receptors all stem from a woman between 18 and 29 years old in good health and CMV-seronegative.

The J gene is TRBJ1-6, the V gene TRBV5-4; perhaps TRBD1 as D (6 bases). In germline, CDR1 is SGHNT, CDR2 YYREEE (reference sequence). The V and J ends lost 0 bases and 13 bases respectively, with 20 bases between them. The CDR3 consists of 16 residues. The CDR3, as DNA: TGTGCCAGCAGCTTGGGTTCGGGGGGGCAGGGTTCGCCCCTCCACTTT. Encoded protein: CASSLGSGGQGSPLHF.

The genes are TRBV11-2 and TRBJ1-2; 7 nucleotides match TRBD1. Germline loops: CDR1 SGHAT, CDR2 FQNNGV. The CDR3 runs to 12 residues. V shed 4 bases and J 5 bases; nucleotides not matched to a gene: 1. The CDR3 loop reads CASSSGGYGYTF. CDR3 bases: TGTGCCAGCAGCTCAGGGGGATATGGCTACACCTTC.

The rearrangement links TRBV28 to TRBJ2-5, with TRBD2 matching over 12 bases. The CDR3 loop spans 16 amino acids. J lost 2 bases, V lost 5 bases, and 6 bases had no gene match. CDR1 is MDHEN and CDR2 is SYDVKM in the germline V gene. Written as DNA, the CDR3 is TGTGCCAGCAGTCCCCGGACTAGCGGGGCACAAGAGACCCAGTACTTC. Its translation: CASSPRTSGAQETQYF.

The chain joins TRBV5-1 to TRBJ2-3; 8 bases match TRBD2. The CDR3 contains 14 residues. The V gene's germline CDR1 is SGHRS and CDR2 YFSETQ. V dropped 4 bases and J dropped 3; count of bases not matched to a gene: 4. The CDR3 sequence is CASSAGGRTDTQYF. The CDR3 DNA reads TGCGCCAGCAGCGCGGGGGGTCGGACAGATACGCAGTATTTT.

This clone was seen only once. The rearrangement uses TRBV7-3 and TRBJ2-1; tentative D call: TRBD1 (5 bases). The germline CDR1 and CDR2 sequences are SGHTA and FQGTGA. The CDR3 totals 15 residues. Trimming removed 5 bases from V and 8 bases from J, with 19 bases in between. In nucleotides, the CDR3 is TGTGCCAGCAGCACAAACCTGCTAGGACAATATGAGCAGTTCTTC. Translating gives CASSTNLLGQYEQFF.

J is TRBJ2-5 and V is TRBV7-2, with D perhaps matching TRBD2 (5 bases). V gave up 5 bases and J gave up 5 bases, with 15 bases separating them. The CDR3 is 14 amino acids. Germline V gene data show CDR1 as SGHTA and CDR2 as FQGNSA. CDR3 nucleotides: TGTGCCAGCAGCCCACGGACGGGGTATGAGACCCAGTACTTC. It codes for CASSPRTGYETQYF.

The V and J genes are TRBV19 and TRBJ1-1, with a possible D match to TRBD1 (6 bases). Trimming took 5 bases from V and 4 from J, leaving 14 bases between them. Germline CDR1 is LNHDA and CDR2 is SQIVND (reference sequence). CDR3 size: 14 residues. CDR3 amino acids: CASSSHRVTTEAFF. In nucleotides, the CDR3 is TGTGCCAGTAGTTCCCACAGGGTTACCACTGAAGCTTTCTTT.

The rearrangement uses TRBV10-2 and TRBJ2-5, with 15 nucleotides matching TRBD2. V shed 8 bases, J shed 5 bases, and the junction held 6 bases outside the gene matches. CDR1 WSHSY and CDR2 SAAADI come from the germline V gene. This CDR3 has 15 residues. CDR3 loop: CASSGTSGGWETQYF. As DNA, the CDR3 is TGCGCCAGCTCTGGGACTAGCGGGGGGTGGGAGACCCAGTACTTC.

This clone was seen a few times. The V and J genes are TRBV11-3 and TRBJ1-1, with D unclear. Germline assignment: CDR1 SGHNT and CDR2 YENEEA. Trimming shortened V by 5 bases and J by 2 bases, and 9 bases separated the two germline ends. The CDR3 contains 13 residues. The CDR3 protein is CASSPKTNTEAFF. The DNA for the CDR3 is TGTGCCAGCAGCCCGAAGACTAACACTGAAGCTTTCTTT.

The chain is built from TRBV6-5 and TRBJ2-7; tentative D call: TRBD2 (5 bases). This CDR3 is built from 16 residues. The ends were cut back, 0 bases at V and 3 bases at J, with 15 bases in the middle. Germline CDR1 reads MNHEY; CDR2 reads SVGAGI. CDR3 sequence (DNA): TGTGCCAGCAGTTACTCGAGAGGGCCGATTCTCTACGAGCAGTACTTC. Residues: CASSYSRGPILYEQYF.

The chain is built from TRBV6-1 and TRBJ1-5, with a weak D call TRBD1 (5 bases). The V gene lost 3 bases and the J gene lost 0 bases, with 9 bases spanning the gap. The germline gives CDR1 MNHNS, CDR2 SASEGT. CDR3 length: 15 amino acids. DNA for the CDR3: TGTGCCAGCAGTGACCAGGGTAGTAGCAATCAGCCCCAGCATTTT. Amino acid sequence: CASSDQGSSNQPQHF.

The rearrangement links TRBV6-5 to TRBJ2-7; TRBD2 aligns across 9 bases. CDR3 size: 15 residues. CDR1 MNHEY and CDR2 SVGAGI come from the germline V gene. The ends lost 0 bases at V and 4 bases at J; junction bases unmatched: 4. CDR3 nucleotides: TGTGCCAGCAGTTACTCGTGGACTAGCGATTACGAGCAGTACTTC. Protein: CASSYSWTSDYEQYF.

The chain joins TRBV13 to TRBJ2-7, with 12 bases matching TRBD1. Germline CDR1 and CDR2: PRHDT and FYEKMQ (reference sequence). V lost 5 bases and J lost 5; bases outside the gene matches: 13. This CDR3 comprises 17 residues. The CDR3 is CASSAGTGGDTQHEQYF. CDR3 in DNA: TGTGCCAGCAGCGCCGGGACAGGGGGCGATACTCAACACGAGCAGTACTTC.

The rearrangement joins TRBV30 to TRBJ1-1; D is ambiguous. The CDR3 length is 13 residues. Looked up from germline, CDR1 is GTSNPN and CDR2 is SVGIG (reference sequence). Trimming stripped 0 bases from V and 4 bases from J, with 9 bases between. The chain's CDR3 is CAWSVTRTTEAFF. The CDR3 region has the DNA TGTGCCTGGAGTGTGACACGAACCACTGAAGCTTTCTTT.

This chain uses TRBV6-1 with TRBJ2-5; D perhaps matches TRBD1 (6 bases). Germline values: CDR1 MNHNS, CDR2 SASEGT. V lost 2 bases to trimming and J lost 2 bases, with 6 bases between them. CDR3 size: 13 residues. The CDR3 is CASSERGQETQYF. DNA for the CDR3: TGTGCCAGCAGTGAAAGGGGGCAAGAGACCCAGTACTTC.

This clone showed up just once. For the CDR3, the DNA is TGTGCCAGCAGTCCCCTGGCCACAGAGGAGCAGTTCTTC. This sequence encodes CASSPLATEEQFF. The chain employs TRBV27 and TRBJ2-1; no definite D call. The V gene's germline CDR1 is MNHEY and CDR2 SMNVEV (reference sequence). Trimming shortened V by 5 bases and J by 10 bases, and 15 bases separated the two germline ends. CDR3 length: 13 residues.

The chain uses TRBV11-1 and TRBJ2-5, with TRBD1 identical over 8 bases. This CDR3 contains 15 residues. CDR1 and CDR2 (germline): SGHAT, FQDESV (reference sequence). V shed 5 bases and J 5 bases; nucleotides not matched to a gene: 10. The CDR3 sequence: CASSARQGSRETQYF. In DNA, the CDR3 is TGTGCCAGCAGCGCACGACAGGGGTCTAGGGAGACCCAGTACTTC. Filled out from reference TRBV11-1 and TRBJ2-5, the complete variable domain reads EAEVAQSPRYKITEKSQAVAFWCDPISGHATLYWYRQILGQGPELLVQFQDESVVDDSQLPKDRFSAERLKGVDSTLKIQPAELGDSAMYLCASSARQGSRETQYFGPGTRLLVL.

The chain recombines TRBV7-8 with TRBJ1-1; 7 bases are a match to TRBD1. Germline trimming cut 7 bases from V and 4 bases from J; bases unmatched to any gene: 9. The length of the CDR3 is 14 residues. Germline-derived CDR1 and CDR2 are SGHVS and FQNEAQ. CDR3: CASNDRVSGTEAFF. CDR3 nucleotide sequence: TGTGCCAGCAACGACAGGGTTTCGGGCACTGAAGCTTTCTTT.

The rearrangement joins TRBV30 to TRBJ1-5, with a tentative D call TRBD1 (5 bases). Germline CDR1 GTSNPN, CDR2 SVGIG (reference sequence). V was shortened by 0 bases and J by 1 base, with 16 bases between the two germline ends. This CDR3 comprises 17 residues. The CDR3 DNA sequence: TGTGCCTGGAGTGTACCCCTGGGGAGGGGAAGCAATCAGCCCCAGCATTTT. This translates into CAWSVPLGRGSNQPQHF.

This clone was detected only once. This chain connects TRBV9 to TRBJ2-1, with 7 positions matching TRBD2. The CDR3 spans 17 residues. V trimming: 4 bases; J trimming: 7 bases; junction bases outside the gene matches: 17. CDR1 is SGDLS, CDR2 YYNGEE, per germline. The CDR3 region has the DNA TGTGCCAGCAGCTCTAGACCGTGGGTCTCGGGGGGAAATGAGCAGTTCTTC. Protein sequence: CASSSRPWVSGGNEQFF.

This chain links TRBV27 with TRBJ1-2; 8 bases match TRBD1. CDR3 length equals 13 residues. Germline CDR1 is MNHEY and CDR2 is SMNVEV (reference sequence). Trimming cost V 5 bases and J 4 bases; bases outside gene matches: 3. The CDR3 DNA is TGTGCCAGCAGTAGACAGGGGACCTATGGCTACACCTTC. Residues: CASSRQGTYGYTF.

This chain uses TRBV6-6 with TRBJ2-1, with 7 bases lining up with TRBD2. This CDR3 is built from 12 residues. Germline CDR1 reads MNHNY; CDR2 reads SVGAGI (reference sequence). J gave up 11 bases and V 5 bases, and 6 bases lay outside the gene matches. Here the CDR3 reads CASSPAGPQQFF. CDR3 coding DNA: TGTGCCAGCAGTCCAGCGGGACCCCAGCAGTTCTTC.

The chain couples TRBV9 to TRBJ2-1; TRBD2 matches 7 bases. J was trimmed by 4 bases and V by 0 bases; bases with no gene match: 4. The CDR3 sequence is 15 residues long. Germline V gene lookup returns CDR1 SGDLS and CDR2 YYNGEE. CDR3 in amino acids: CASSVGSGVYNEQFF. CDR3 in DNA: TGTGCCAGCAGCGTAGGGAGCGGGGTTTACAATGAGCAGTTCTTC.